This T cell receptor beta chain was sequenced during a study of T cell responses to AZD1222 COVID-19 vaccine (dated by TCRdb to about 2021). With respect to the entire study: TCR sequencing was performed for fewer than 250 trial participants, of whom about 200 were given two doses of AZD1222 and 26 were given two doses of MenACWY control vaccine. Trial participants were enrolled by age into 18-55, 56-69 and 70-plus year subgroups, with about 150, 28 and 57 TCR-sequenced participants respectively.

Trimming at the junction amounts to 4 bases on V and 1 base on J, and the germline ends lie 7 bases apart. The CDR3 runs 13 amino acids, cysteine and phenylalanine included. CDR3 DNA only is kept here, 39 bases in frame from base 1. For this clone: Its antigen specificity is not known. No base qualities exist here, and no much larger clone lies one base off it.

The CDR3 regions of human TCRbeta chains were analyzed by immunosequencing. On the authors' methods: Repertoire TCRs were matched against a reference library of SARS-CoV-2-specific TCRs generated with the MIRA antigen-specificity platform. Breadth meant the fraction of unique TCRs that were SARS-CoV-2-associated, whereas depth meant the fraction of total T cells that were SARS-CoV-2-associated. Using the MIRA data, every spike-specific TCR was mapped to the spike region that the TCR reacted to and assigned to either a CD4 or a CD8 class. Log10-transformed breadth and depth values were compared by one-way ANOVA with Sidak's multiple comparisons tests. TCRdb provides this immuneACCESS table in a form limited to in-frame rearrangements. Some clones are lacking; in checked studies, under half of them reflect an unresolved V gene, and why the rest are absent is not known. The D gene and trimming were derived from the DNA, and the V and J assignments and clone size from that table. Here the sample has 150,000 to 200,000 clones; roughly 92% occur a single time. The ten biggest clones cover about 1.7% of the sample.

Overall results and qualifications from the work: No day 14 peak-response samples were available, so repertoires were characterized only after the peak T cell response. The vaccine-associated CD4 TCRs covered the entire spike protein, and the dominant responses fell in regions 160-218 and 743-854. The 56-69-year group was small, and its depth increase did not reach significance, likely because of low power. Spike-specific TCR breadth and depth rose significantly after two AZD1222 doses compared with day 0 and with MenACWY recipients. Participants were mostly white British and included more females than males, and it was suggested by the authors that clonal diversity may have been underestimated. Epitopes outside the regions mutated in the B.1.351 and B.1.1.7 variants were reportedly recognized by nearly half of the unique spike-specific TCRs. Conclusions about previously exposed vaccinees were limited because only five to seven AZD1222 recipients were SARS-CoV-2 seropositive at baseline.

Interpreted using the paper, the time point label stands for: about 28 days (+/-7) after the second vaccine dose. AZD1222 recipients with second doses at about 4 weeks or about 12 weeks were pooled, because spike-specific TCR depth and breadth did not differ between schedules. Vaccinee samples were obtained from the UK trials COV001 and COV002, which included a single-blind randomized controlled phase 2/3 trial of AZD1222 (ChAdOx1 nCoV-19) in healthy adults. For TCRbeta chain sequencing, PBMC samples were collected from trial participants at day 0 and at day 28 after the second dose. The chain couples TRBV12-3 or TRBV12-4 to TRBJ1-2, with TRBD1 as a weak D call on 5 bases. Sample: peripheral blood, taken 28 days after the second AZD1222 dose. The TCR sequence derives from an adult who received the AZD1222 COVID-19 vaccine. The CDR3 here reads CASSYRHNYGYTF. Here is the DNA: TGTGCCAGCAGTTACAGGCATAACTATGGCTACACCTTC.